This T cell receptor beta chain was sequenced during a study of neurological immune-mediated disorders. Study information: About 90% of the 34 multiple sclerosis patients had relapsing-remitting disease; 3 had secondary progressive.

5'RACE with 10-nucleotide random UMIs produced the cDNA. TCRdb re-called the 5' RACE reads through MiXCR, storing one row per CDR3 protein. The sample lists over 35,000 distinct CDR3 sequences; 2% to 2.5% were seen once. This clonotype was recorded many times. Its antigen is undetermined. Study observations and caveats: Healthy controls had more TCR clonal expansion than multiple sclerosis, which showed the least, whereas HTLV-1-associated myelopathy showed the most. No expanded-clone CDR3 amino acid sequence recurred across subjects, suggesting private TCR-beta repertoires.

The sequence came from a man aged 45-65 years with multiple sclerosis. Sample: PBMCs.

CDR3 sequence: CASSQDPTSGANTGELFF. CDR3 DNA: TGTGCCAGCAGCCAAGACCCGACTAGCGGGGCGAACACCGGGGAGCTGTTTTTT. The chain uses TRBV3-1 and TRBJ2-2, with 11 bases identical to TRBD2. Germline loops: CDR1 LGHDT, CDR2 YNNKEL (reference sequence). The CDR3 contains 18 residues. After removal of 0 bases from V and 0 bases from J, the junction contained 3 bases not matched to a gene.